Listed below are T cell receptor beta chains from one sample, sequenced in a study of tumor-infiltrating lymphocytes in primary liver carcinoma. Via MiXCR, TCRdb re-called the multiplex PCR reads, giving one row per CDR3 protein. The sample lists roughly 55,000 distinct CDR3 sequences; 65% to 80% were seen once. The sample taken for sequencing was liver tumor tissue from sampling region 2. Source of these receptors: a man in his forties with primary liver carcinoma and hepatitis B virus infection. CDR3s include the opening cysteine and the closing phenylalanine or tryptophan. Fields, in order: J gene, D gene, V gene, CDR3 DNA, CDR3 protein. The D gene is left open where the match is weak.

TRBJ2-5	.	TRBV11-2	TGTGCCTGCAGATCCCGGGACCCGGCCCATCAAGAGACCCAGTACTTC	CACRSRDPAHQETQYF
TRBJ2-7	.	TRBV5-1	TGCGCCAGCAGCCTACAGGACCCGTCCTACGAGCAGTACTTC	CASSLQDPSYEQYF
TRBJ1-2	.	TRBV4-1	TGCGCCAGCAGCCAAGGGCACGGGAACTATGTCTACACCTTC	CASSQGHGNYVYTF
TRBJ2-1	.	TRBV2	TGTGCCAGTAGTCAGGACAAAAGCTCCAACAATGAGCACTTCTTC	CASSQDKSSNNEHFF
TRBJ2-5	TRBD2	TRBV11-2	TGTGCCAGCAGCTTAGATCCGTTGTCTAGCGGGAGGGGAGAGGCCCAGTACTTC	CASSLDPLSSGRGEAQYF
TRBJ2-7	TRBD2	TRBV6-5	TGTGCCAGCTGTTACTACGTTAGGGAGGGTAAGACCTACGAGCAGTACTTC	CASCYYVREGKTYEQYF
TRBJ1-5	TRBD1	TRBV28	TGTGCCAATAGTTTGACAGGGGGAACGCAGCCCCAGCATTTT	CANSLTGGTQPQHF
TRBJ2-7	.	TRBV12-3/TRBV12-4	TGTGCCAGCAGTCTAGCGAGAGAGAACTACGAGCAGAACTTC	CASSLARENYEQNF
TRBJ2-1	.	TRBV6-2/TRBV6-3	TGTGCTAGCAGTTGGAGGGCTGAGCAGTTCTTC	CASSWRAEQFF
TRBJ2-3	.	TRBV4-2	TGTGCCAGGAACGAGCTTGGGGTAGGAGTAATTATGCAGTATTTT	CARNELGVGVIMQYF
TRBJ2-7	.	TRBV29-1	TGCGGCGTTGGAGATCCGGATGGGAGCTCCTACGATCAGTACTTC	CGVGDPDGSSYDQYF
TRBJ2-1	TRBD2	TRBV11-2	TGTGCCAGCAGCTCGTTACTAGCGGGGGTCGTCGATGAGCAGTCCTTC	CASSSLLAGVVDEQSF
TRBJ1-2	.	TRBV7-9	TGTACCAGCAGCCCCGAGGGCAGGCCGTCACAGTATGGCTACACCTTC	CTSSPEGRPSQYGYTF
TRBJ2-2	TRBD1	TRBV11-1	TGTGCCGGCAGCTTTACAGGGGTTACCGGTGAACTGTTTTTT	CAGSFTGVTGELFF
TRBJ1-1	.	TRBV11-2	TGTGACAGCAGCTCAGTTCGTGACAATGAAGCTTTCTTT	CDSSSVRDNEAFF
TRBJ2-5	.	TRBV6-2/TRBV6-3	TGTGCCAGCAGTTACTCGAGGGTACCCGGGTGGACCCAGTACTTC	CASSYSRVPGWTQYF
TRBJ2-2	.	TRBV6-2/TRBV6-3	TGTACCAGCAGTTACTCGAGAACAGCTACGAACACCAGGGAGCTGTTTTTT	CTSSYSRTATNTRELFF
TRBJ1-2	.	TRBV4-2	TGTGCCAGCAGCCAAGACCCCCCCGGGCGGGGCTACACCTTC	CASSQDPPGRGYTF
TRBJ2-3	TRBD1	TRBV6-1	TGTGCCAGCAGTGAAGGAGGGGGCAATCAGCCTCAGTATTTT	CASSEGGGNQPQYF
TRBJ2-7	TRBD2	TRBV11-1	TGTGCCGGCAGCTCATCCCGGGACTACTTCTACGAGCAGTACTTC	CAGSSSRDYFYEQYF
TRBJ2-5	.	TRBV11-2	TGTGCCAGCAGCTTAGAATCCAAGGGGACCCAGTACTTC	CASSLESKGTQYF
TRBJ2-2	TRBD1	TRBV11-2	TGTGCCACGGGACAGGGGAACACCGGGGAGCTGTTTTTT	CATGQGNTGELFF